This TCR beta chain derives from a study of graft-versus-host responses after intestinal transplantation. Study-level points and caveats: Some GvH clones appeared in ileal mucosa or blood before recipient bone marrow. Subjects displaying graft-donor T cell macrochimerism possessed elevated graft-versus-host to host-versus-graft clonal ratios inside allografts. Early post-transplant falls in HvG clones accompanied the peak levels of circulating GvH clones.

In the case of this clone: Antigen specificity is unknown.

TCRdb keeps only in-frame clones here, not all; method: immunoSEQ multiplex PCR. The sample includes more than 10,000 clones, about 80% seen only once; the top ten take approximately 34%. The CDR3 consists of 11 residues. Germline CDR1 is SQVTM and CDR2 is ANQGSEA. V shed 4 bases and J shed 10 bases, with 12 bases lying between them. This material consisted of PBMCs, taken about 490 days after intestinal transplant. The rearrangement uses TRBV29-1 and TRBJ2-3; a weak D match, TRBD1 (6 bases). The receptor comes from a human patient who received an intestinal transplant, so some T cells may come from the graft donor. The CDR3 loop is CSVVIQGPQYF. DNA for the CDR3: TGCAGCGTTGTAATCCAGGGGCCGCAGTATTTT.